This TCR beta chain was captured by sequencing in a study of cytomegalovirus exposure and HLA in healthy donors. Study results and limitations: Some V segments (TRBV6-2 and TRBV6-3 among them) were excluded as indistinguishable.

Vbeta (60) and Jbeta (13) primers were used in the PCR. Profiling relied on immunoSEQ multiplex PCR, and the TCRdb table lists in-frame clones only, not all of them. The profile shows about 40,000 clones, 68% of them singletons. This clone has only one observation. Its antigen remains unidentified. The V gene end was trimmed by 8 bases and the J gene end by 5 bases; junction bases not matched to a gene: 9. Germline CDR1 SQVTM, CDR2 ANQGSEA. This CDR3 has 13 residues. The sequenced sample was PBMCs. The receptor was isolated from a man aged 40-49 years in good health and CMV-seronegative. This chain links TRBV29-1 with TRBJ1-2; 9 nucleotides agree with TRBD1. The CDR3 is CSTRTGELYGYTF. The CDR3 DNA reads as TGCAGCACCCGGACAGGGGAACTTTATGGCTACACCTTC. Full variable domain (outside the CDR3, taken from reference TRBV29-1 and TRBJ1-2): SAVISQKPSRDICQRGTSLTIQCQVDSQVTMMFWYRQQPGQSLTLIATANQGSEATYESGFVIDKFPISRPNLTFSTLTVSNMSPEDSSIYLCSTRTGELYGYTFGSGTRLTVV.